This T cell receptor (beta chain) was obtained from a study of human T cells and chemical hapten exposure. This clonotype showed up many times. Total RNA was extracted from unfractionated whole blood. TCRdb redid the calling of the 5' RACE reads with MiXCR, one entry per CDR3 protein. The sample records approximately 150,000 distinct CDR3 sequences, around 4% being singletons. This clonotype was sampled from a female donor in good health.

The CDR3 loop is CASSLNAWNTEAFF. Written as DNA, the CDR3 is TGCGCCAGCAGCTTGAACGCTTGGAACACTGAAGCTTTCTTT. V is TRBV5-1 and J is TRBJ1-1; unclear D gene. The germline V gene has CDR1 SGHRS and CDR2 YFSETQ. The V and J ends lost 1 base and 1 base respectively, with 8 bases between them. The length of the CDR3 is 14 residues.